Below, 5 T cell receptor beta chains from the same sample are listed, as sequenced in a study of cytomegalovirus exposure and HLA in healthy donors. Primers: 60 Vbeta forward and 13 Jbeta reverse. The method was immunoSEQ multiplex PCR; TCRdb's version includes in-frame clones alone and lacks a portion of them. The sample holds about 84,000 clones, around 89% seen once. Sequenced material: PBMCs. These receptors were taken from a man aged 18 to 35 in good health and CMV-seronegative.

This chain joins TRBV29-1 and TRBJ2-1; 9 bases are shared with TRBD2. The CDR3 contains 16 residues. Per the germline V gene, CDR1 is SQVTM and CDR2 is ANQGSEA. Trimming cost V 3 bases and J 8 bases; bases outside gene matches: 14. DNA for the CDR3: TGCAGCGTTGACCCCTCTCGGCGGGAGGGCACACATGAGCAGTTCTTC. Its translation: CSVDPSRREGTHEQFF.

This clone appeared once. The chain recombines TRBV10-2 with TRBJ2-7; 9 bases match TRBD1. J was trimmed by 3 bases and V by 3 bases; bases with no gene match: 6. The germline V gene encodes CDR1 WSHSY and CDR2 SAAADI. This CDR3 spans 15 amino acids. The CDR3: CASSDSGTGNYEQYF. CDR3 nucleotide sequence: TGCGCCAGCAGTGACTCCGGGACAGGGAACTACGAGCAGTACTTC.

This chain links TRBV11-2 with TRBJ2-3; TRBD2 matches 8 bases. The ends lost 1 base at V and 4 bases at J; junction bases unmatched: 7. CDR1 SGHAT and CDR2 FQNNGV come from the germline V gene. The CDR3 contains 16 residues. The DNA for the CDR3 is TGTGCCAGCAGCTTAGGAAGCGGGAGTCTCCCAGATACGCAGTATTTT. This encodes CASSLGSGSLPDTQYF.

The genes are TRBV5-4 and TRBJ1-6; tentatively, D is TRBD1 (6 bases). V shed 0 bases and J shed 7 bases, with 14 bases lying between them. The CDR3 is 16 residues long. CDR1 and CDR2 from the germline V gene are SGHNT and YYREEE (reference sequence). CDR3 amino acids: CASSLAGGVINSPLHF. CDR3 DNA sequence: TGTGCCAGCAGCTTGGCGGGGGGCGTTATAAATTCACCCCTCCACTTT.

In this sample, this clone turned up once. V and J are TRBV18 and TRBJ2-1; maybe TRBD2 (6 bases). Germline V gene data show CDR1 as KGHSH and CDR2 as LQKENI. The CDR3 length is 17 residues. Trimming stripped 1 base from V and 5 bases from J, with 18 bases between. CDR3 DNA sequence: TGTGCCAGCTCACCACAAATTTCCGGGACTGGGAACAATGAGCAGTTCTTC. Residues: CASSPQISGTGNNEQFF.